The 16 T cell receptor beta chains given below trace back to one sample, sequenced in a study of cytotoxic CD8 clonotypes in ibrutinib-treated CLL. This table comes from immunoSEQ multiplex PCR, and its TCRdb copy is limited to in-frame clones, with some not included. The sample holds 30,000 to 35,000 clones, around 70% seen once. Specimen: PBMCs, collected before ibrutinib treatment. These TCRs come from a human donor with chronic lymphocytic leukemia.

This chain uses TRBV6-5 with TRBJ1-6; D is unresolved. CDR1 and CDR2 (germline): MNHEY, SVGAGI. The CDR3 sequence is 14 residues long. Trimming stripped 3 bases from V and 7 bases from J, with 10 bases between. The CDR3 reads CASSYRAENSPLHF. The CDR3 region has the DNA TGTGCCAGCAGTTATAGGGCCGAGAATTCACCCCTCCACTTT.

The chain combines TRBV7-3 with TRBJ1-5; D remains ambiguous. The V end lost 5 bases, the J end lost 0 bases, and 5 bases lay between the germline ends. The V gene's germline CDR1 is SGHTA and CDR2 FQGTGA. CDR3 length: 13 amino acids. CDR3 DNA: TGTGCCAGCAGCATAGATAGCAATCAGCCCCAGCATTTT. Translated: CASSIDSNQPQHF.

The rearrangement links TRBV9 to TRBJ1-6; possibly TRBD1 for D (6 bases). The CDR3 covers 15 residues. Per germline, CDR1 SGDLS and CDR2 YYNGEE. Trimming took off 3 bases at V and 10 bases at J, with 17 bases between the two ends. CDR3 sequence: CASSAFDRLGSPLHF. CDR3 sequence (DNA): TGTGCCAGCAGCGCTTTCGACAGGTTGGGATCACCCCTCCACTTT.

The DNA for the CDR3 is TGTGCCAGCAGCCAATGGACTAGCGGGGCCTCCGAGCAGTACTTC. The encoded protein is CASSQWTSGASEQYF. V gene TRBV11-2 combines with J gene TRBJ2-7; 12 nucleotides align to TRBD2. CDR1 is SGHAT and CDR2 is FQNNGV in the germline V gene. This CDR3 is 15 amino acids long. J was trimmed by 6 bases and V by 5 bases; bases with no gene match: 8.

This chain uses TRBV7-8 with TRBJ1-3; no clear D. The CDR3 contains 16 residues. V was pared by 2 bases and J by 0 bases, with 11 bases between. In germline, CDR1 is SGHVS, CDR2 FQNEAQ. The CDR3 reads CASSLPGDHSGNTIYF. CDR3 nucleotides: TGTGCCAGCAGCTTACCTGGCGACCACTCTGGAAACACCATATATTTT.

This clone was counted once. The rearrangement links TRBV20-1 to TRBJ1-2; D unclear. Per the germline V gene, CDR1 is DFQATT and CDR2 is SNEGSKA (reference sequence). The CDR3 runs 11 residues. CDR3 residues: CRASRGEGYTF. In DNA, the CDR3 is TGCAGGGCGTCGCGGGGAGAGGGCTACACCTTC.

The V and J genes are TRBV9 and TRBJ2-3; 7 bases agree with TRBD2. J gave up 0 bases and V 4 bases, and 8 bases lay outside the gene matches. The germline V gene has CDR1 SGDLS and CDR2 YYNGEE. This CDR3 has 16 amino acids. The CDR3: CASSPGTTSSTDTQYF. The CDR3 DNA sequence: TGTGCCAGCAGCCCTGGGACTACCTCTAGCACAGATACGCAGTATTTT. Combining the CDR3 with reference TRBV9 and TRBJ2-3 gives the whole variable domain DSGVTQTPKHLITATGQRVTLRCSPRSGDLSVYWYQQSLDQGLQFLIQYYNGEERAKGNILERFSAQQFPDLHSELNLSSLELGDSALYFCASSPGTTSSTDTQYFGPGTRLTVL.

This clone was found a few times. The chain links TRBV28 to TRBJ1-4; D call uncertain. The CDR3 runs 16 residues. V shed 5 bases and J shed 0 bases, with 13 bases lying between them. Germline CDR1 is MDHEN and CDR2 is SYDVKM. CDR3 loop: CASSLSGGATNEKLFF. Written as DNA, the CDR3 is TGTGCCAGCAGTCTCTCAGGAGGAGCAACTAATGAAAAACTGTTTTTT.

The chain recombines TRBV29-1 with TRBJ2-3, with D hard to call. From germline, CDR1 is SQVTM and CDR2 ANQGSEA. The CDR3 spans 14 residues. V was clipped by 2 bases and J by 2 bases, with 11 bases between them. Here the CDR3 reads CSVETWPVTDTQYF. CDR3 nucleotides: TGCAGCGTTGAAACTTGGCCAGTCACAGATACGCAGTATTTT.

The gene calls are TRBV5-1 and TRBJ2-2; a weak D match, TRBD2 (5 bases). The CDR3 loop spans 14 amino acids. The germline CDR1 and CDR2 sequences are SGHRS and YFSETQ. V was cut by 0 bases and J by 4 bases, with 7 bases left in between. CDR3 bases: TGCGCCAGCAGCTTGGCGGGGTTCACCGGGGAGCTGTTTTTT. This gives the protein CASSLAGFTGELFF.

The chain links TRBV11-2 to TRBJ1-3; D call uncertain. The CDR3 runs 13 residues. Trimming took 0 bases from V and 5 from J, leaving 5 bases between them. The V gene's germline CDR1 is SGHAT and CDR2 FQNNGV. CDR3 coding DNA: TGTGCCAGCAGCTTAGATCCCAGAAACACCATATATTTT. Its protein is CASSLDPRNTIYF.

The chain joins TRBV2 to TRBJ2-5; D ambiguous. The CDR3 length is 16 residues. With 3 bases removed from V and 0 bases from J, the gap between germline ends came to 14 bases. The germline CDR1 and CDR2 sequences are SNHLY and FYNNEI. CDR3 loop: CASSDPYGVYQETQYF. CDR3 nucleotides: TGTGCCAGCAGTGACCCTTATGGGGTATACCAAGAGACCCAGTACTTC.

This clone appeared a few times. This rearrangement joins TRBV9 to TRBJ2-1; D is perhaps TRBD2 (5 bases). This CDR3 contains 17 residues. V gave up 4 bases and J gave up 10 bases, with 27 bases separating them. The germline CDR1 and CDR2 sequences are SGDLS and YYNGEE. CDR3 residues: CASSPTGYRRVQGEQFF. The CDR3 nucleotides are TGTGCCAGCAGCCCCACGGGGTATCGCAGAGTCCAAGGAGAGCAGTTCTTC.

CDR3 protein: CASSNRASGPQHF. The CDR3 DNA sequence: TGTGCCAGCAGCAACAGGGCCTCAGGGCCCCAGCATTTT. V gene TRBV28 combines with J gene TRBJ1-5; perhaps TRBD1 as D (6 bases). The CDR3 is 13 residues long. The ends were cut back, 6 bases at V and 9 bases at J, with 15 bases in the middle. Germline lookup yields CDR1 MDHEN and CDR2 SYDVKM.

The chain carries TRBV6-5 and TRBJ2-7, with 7 bases that match TRBD2. CDR3 length: 15 amino acids. V dropped 4 bases and J dropped 3; count of bases not matched to a gene: 9. The germline CDR1 and CDR2 sequences are MNHEY and SVGAGI. CDR3 sequence reads: CASSSPRGSFYEQYF. The CDR3 nucleotides read TGTGCCAGCAGTTCCCCGCGGGGGTCCTTCTACGAGCAGTACTTC.

The chain couples TRBV6-1 to TRBJ1-5; 7 bases agree with TRBD1. This CDR3 comprises 15 residues. In germline, CDR1 is MNHNS, CDR2 SASEGT. V shed 4 bases and J 0 bases; nucleotides not matched to a gene: 3. For the CDR3, the DNA is TGTGCCAGCAGTGGACAGGGTTATAGCAATCAGCCCCAGCATTTT. Amino acids: CASSGQGYSNQPQHF.